A single sample gave rise to the 25 T cell receptor beta chains below, sequenced in a study of blood T cell repertoires in COVID-19. Data came from immunoSEQ multiplex PCR; TCRdb stores just in-frame clones and leaves some out. The sample consists of some 39,000 clones, approximately 85% of them appearing once. The specimen was peripheral blood. The receptor source for this set is a man aged 55-75 years with acute or convalescent COVID-19.

V is TRBV6-6 and J is TRBJ1-2; possibly TRBD1 for D (6 bases). The germline V gene encodes CDR1 MNHNY and CDR2 SVGAGI (reference sequence). The ends were cut back, 10 bases at V and 8 bases at J, with 17 bases in the middle. CDR3 length equals 12 residues. The CDR3 DNA reads TGTGCCACCGACCCCAGACAGGCCGGCTACACCTTC. Translating it yields CATDPRQAGYTF.

The J gene is TRBJ2-1, the V gene TRBV2, with D possibly being TRBD1 (6 bases). The germline V gene encodes CDR1 SNHLY and CDR2 FYNNEI. CDR3 size: 15 residues. V lost 4 bases, J lost 5 bases, and 15 bases lay in between. CDR3 loop: CASSGQEWGHNEQFF. The CDR3 DNA reads as TGTGCCAGCAGTGGACAGGAGTGGGGCCACAATGAGCAGTTCTTC.

The V call is TRBV24-1, the J call TRBJ2-5; D perhaps matches TRBD2 (6 bases). The ends were cut back, 2 bases at V and 5 bases at J, with 14 bases in the middle. In germline, CDR1 is KGHDR, CDR2 SFDVKD. CDR3 length equals 15 residues. The CDR3 region has the DNA TGTGCCACCAGTGATTCCACGGGAGTGGGGGAGACCCAGTACTTC. Translated: CATSDSTGVGETQYF.

The chain is built from TRBV10-1 and TRBJ2-1, with TRBD2 matching 10 bases. This CDR3 has 17 residues. The germline gives CDR1 WNHNN, CDR2 SYGVQD (reference sequence). V trimming: 0 bases; J trimming: 10 bases; junction bases outside the gene matches: 12. The CDR3 protein is CASSESTRVSGRWEQFF. DNA for the CDR3: TGCGCCAGCAGTGAGTCGACTCGGGTTAGCGGGAGGTGGGAGCAGTTCTTC.

This sequence joins TRBV5-1 and TRBJ1-2; the match to TRBD1 covers 9 bases. The CDR3 length is 13 residues. Germline V lookup: CDR1 SGHRS, CDR2 YFSETQ. The V gene end was trimmed by 2 bases and the J gene end by 6 bases; junction bases not matched to a gene: 2. CDR3 protein: CASSFRDRDGYTF. CDR3 coding DNA: TGCGCCAGCAGCTTCCGGGACAGGGATGGCTACACCTTC.

The chain combines TRBV19 with TRBJ2-7, with a weak D call TRBD2 (6 bases). The V gene's germline CDR1 is LNHDA and CDR2 SQIVND (reference sequence). CDR3 length: 14 amino acids. V lost 1 base and J lost 2, with 9 bases in between. CDR3: CASSIAGAPYEQYF. DNA for the CDR3: TGTGCCAGTAGTATAGCGGGAGCGCCCTACGAGCAGTACTTC.

As DNA, the CDR3 is TGTGCCAGCAGTGAATATAGCGGGCTTGAGCAGTTCTTC. Protein sequence: CASSEYSGLEQFF. The chain couples TRBV6-1 to TRBJ2-1; 7 bases fit TRBD2. V dropped 2 bases and J dropped 9; count of bases not matched to a gene: 4. The CDR3 spans 13 residues. Germline V gene lookup returns CDR1 MNHNS and CDR2 SASEGT.

V and J are TRBV7-2 and TRBJ1-5, with TRBD1 as a possible D gene (5 bases). V lost 3 bases to trimming and J lost 3 bases, with 12 bases between them. The CDR3 loop spans 15 amino acids. Germline CDR1 and CDR2: SGHTA and FQGNSA. The CDR3: CASSLQAGPNQPQHF. The DNA for the CDR3 is TGTGCCAGCAGCTTGCAAGCGGGGCCCAATCAGCCCCAGCATTTT.

This chain connects TRBV27 to TRBJ2-6; 7 nucleotides agree with TRBD1. Germline CDR1 and CDR2: MNHEY and SMNVEV (reference sequence). Trimming cost V 6 bases and J 0 bases; bases outside gene matches: 14. The CDR3 runs 19 residues. The CDR3 sequence is CASSLKGAGLGSGANVLTF. CDR3 in DNA: TGTGCCAGCAGCCTGAAGGGGGCAGGTTTGGGCTCTGGGGCCAACGTCCTGACTTTC.

The rearrangement uses TRBV3-1 (or the pseudogene TRBV3-2) and TRBJ1-6, with D perhaps matching TRBD1 (5 bases). Germline V gives CDR1 LGHDT, CDR2 YNNKEL (reference sequence). The CDR3 is 13 residues long. The V end lost 6 bases, the J end lost 8 bases, and 11 bases lay between the germline ends. The CDR3 region is CASRDTGDSPLHF. CDR3 bases: TGTGCCAGCAGGGACACAGGAGATTCACCCCTCCACTTT.

This rearrangement joins TRBV30 to TRBJ1-1; D may be TRBD1 (5 bases). The germline V gene encodes CDR1 GTSNPN and CDR2 SVGIG (reference sequence). The V and J ends lost 2 bases and 14 bases respectively, with 18 bases between them. This CDR3 region has 12 residues. The DNA of the CDR3 is TGTGCCTGGAGTCGCTTAGGGGCCAGGTGGTTCTTT. It yields the protein CAWSRLGARWFF.

The chain uses TRBV7-8 and TRBJ2-5, with 8 bases matching TRBD1. CDR1 and CDR2 (germline): SGHVS, FQNEAQ. Trimming at V came to 5 bases and at J to 6 bases, leaving 5 bases not matched to a gene. This CDR3 spans 13 amino acids. CDR3 amino acids: CASSLDRDQTQYF. For the CDR3, the DNA is TGTGCCAGCAGCCTGGACAGGGATCAGACCCAGTACTTC.

Remarks on this clone: A read error may account for a junction end that differs from germline. The J gene is TRBJ2-2, the V gene TRBV4-2; TRBD2 agrees at 8 bases. Germline-derived CDR1 and CDR2 are LGHNA and YNFKEQ. The CDR3 runs to 18 residues. Written as DNA, the CDR3 is TGTGCCAGCGGCCAAGATCGAGATAGCGGGAAGTTTTGGGGGGAGCTGTTTTTT. It encodes CASGQDRDSGKFWGELFF.

The rearrangement uses TRBV7-2 and TRBJ2-5; 13 nucleotides line up with TRBD2. CDR1 is SGHTA, CDR2 FQGNSA, per germline. With 6 bases clipped from V and 5 bases from J, the junction kept 12 bases outside the gene matches. The CDR3 loop spans 17 amino acids. CDR3 residues: CASSPGLAGEPDETQYF. The CDR3 DNA sequence: TGTGCCAGCAGTCCTGGACTAGCGGGGGAGCCGGACGAGACCCAGTACTTC.

V gene TRBV6-2 or TRBV6-3 combines with J gene TRBJ2-2; no firm D call. Deletions cut 4 bases from V and 6 bases from J, with 6 bases between. Germline V gives CDR1 MNHEY, CDR2 SVGEGT. The CDR3 is made up of 12 amino acids. Here the CDR3 reads CASSLVPGELFF. The DNA of the CDR3 is TGTGCCAGCAGTTTAGTACCCGGGGAGCTGTTTTTT.

DNA for the CDR3: TGTGCCAGCAGCTCCTTCATCTCGACAGGACGCACTGAAGCTTTCTTT. This encodes CASSSFISTGRTEAFF. This chain uses TRBV7-9 with TRBJ1-1; D is perhaps TRBD1 (6 bases). The CDR3 spans 16 residues. Between the trimmed V and J ends, which lost 4 bases and 4 bases, there was a span of 19 bases. Germline V gives CDR1 SEHNR, CDR2 FQNEAQ (reference sequence).

This chain uses TRBV7-2 with TRBJ2-5; 7 bases match TRBD1. Trimming removed 0 bases from V and 2 bases from J; junction bases left unmatched: 3. The CDR3 extends over 15 amino acids. CDR1 is SGHTA and CDR2 is FQGNSA in the germline V gene. CDR3 nucleotide sequence: TGTGCCAGCAGCTTAGCGTCCAGGGGGCAAGAGACCCAGTACTTC. Amino acids: CASSLASRGQETQYF.

The rearrangement joins TRBV10-3 to TRBJ1-1; D not certain. The CDR3 runs 11 residues. CDR1 and CDR2 from the germline V gene are ENHRY and SYGVKD. Trimming left V 11 bases short and J 6 bases short, with 13 bases between. In DNA, the CDR3 is TGTGCCTCGGGGAGGGAGGCTGAAGCTTTCTTT. This sequence encodes CASGREAEAFF.

The rearrangement links TRBV5-1 to TRBJ2-2; D unresolved. The CDR3 spans 13 residues. The germline V gene encodes CDR1 SGHRS and CDR2 YFSETQ. V gave up 4 bases and J gave up 5 bases, with 9 bases separating them. The CDR3: CASSPRMTGELFF. CDR3 in DNA: TGCGCCAGCAGCCCGAGGATGACCGGGGAGCTGTTTTTT.

The chain has TRBV5-1 and TRBJ2-5, with D possibly matching TRBD1 (8 bases). V dropped 4 bases and J dropped 4 bases, with 17 bases sitting between them. This CDR3 has 15 residues. Germline CDR1 is SGHRS and CDR2 is YFSETQ. The chain's CDR3 is CASSPTGGGGETQYF. In nucleotides, the CDR3 is TGCGCCAGCAGCCCTACAGGGGGGGGAGGAGAGACCCAGTACTTC.

In its sample, this clone was seen a few times. The chain carries TRBV4-1 and TRBJ1-5; D unresolved. CDR3 size: 14 residues. The V gene's germline CDR1 is MGHRA and CDR2 YSYEKL. V was clipped by 5 bases and J by 2 bases, with 10 bases between them. The CDR3 sequence: CASSGEEGNQPQHF. The CDR3 DNA sequence: TGCGCCAGCAGCGGAGAAGAGGGCAATCAGCCCCAGCATTTT.

The V call is TRBV5-1, the J call TRBJ2-2; D ambiguous. The germline V gene encodes CDR1 SGHRS and CDR2 YFSETQ. V lost 0 bases to trimming and J lost 4 bases, with 16 bases between them. This CDR3 contains 17 residues. CDR3 residues: CASSLAAGVFGTGELFF. The CDR3 nucleotides are TGCGCCAGCAGCTTGGCGGCAGGCGTCTTCGGCACCGGGGAGCTGTTTTTT.

The chain couples TRBV7-2 to TRBJ1-2; 8 bases align to TRBD1. The CDR3 covers 15 residues. The V and J ends lost 5 bases and 3 bases, in that order; junction bases with no gene match: 8. CDR1 SGHTA and CDR2 FQGNSA come from the germline V gene. CDR3 nucleotide sequence: TGTGCCAGCAGCGATCCCCCCAGGGGGCACTATGGCTACACCTTC. It is translated as CASSDPPRGHYGYTF.

As DNA, the CDR3 is TGTGCCAGCAGCTTGGCCGGGAACCCGTCCCAAGAGACCCAGTACTTC. Translation gives CASSLAGNPSQETQYF. J is TRBJ2-5 and V is TRBV5-5; D perhaps matches TRBD2 (5 bases). The germline V gene encodes CDR1 SGHKS and CDR2 YYEKEE (reference sequence). Trimming took off 0 bases at V and 1 base at J, with 13 bases between the two ends. CDR3 size: 16 residues.

This CDR3 is CASSLRQFNGPTNEKLFF. The CDR3 bases are TGTGCCAGCAGCCTTCGACAGTTTAATGGACCAACTAATGAAAAACTGTTTTTT. The rearrangement uses TRBV7-2 and TRBJ1-4; D is possibly TRBD1 (5 bases). CDR1 SGHTA and CDR2 FQGNSA come from the germline V gene. The length of the CDR3 is 18 residues. With 5 bases removed from V and 0 bases from J, the gap between germline ends came to 19 bases.